Below are 3 T cell receptor beta chains sequenced from a single sample in a study of T cell changes during pregnancy in multiple sclerosis (dated by TCRdb to the late 2010s). Library method: the immunoSEQ multiplex PCR assay. The table was pulled from immuneACCESS by TCRdb, which kept in-frame rearrangements only. Such tables lose some clones; where checked, under half of the loss comes from unresolved V genes, and the rest has no known cause. For this sample there are 95,000 to 110,000 clones; around 94% appear just once. Roughly 0.88% of the sample goes to the ten largest clones. The input for sequencing was peripheral blood, taken after pregnancy. These receptors all stem from a female donor with multiple sclerosis, enrolled in a pregnancy study.

J is TRBJ2-1 and V is TRBV15; 12 nucleotides match TRBD2. CDR1 is LNHNV and CDR2 is YYDKDF in the germline V gene (reference sequence). The junction had 5 bases not matched to a gene; V was cut back by 4 bases and J by 7 bases. The CDR3 is made up of 15 amino acids. As DNA, the CDR3 is TGTGCCACCAGCATAACTAGCGGGGGGTGGAATGAGCAGTTCTTC. It codes for CATSITSGGWNEQFF.

A note on this clone: The sample contains more than one DNA sequence encoding this CDR3. The rearrangement uses TRBV5-1 and TRBJ2-7, with D possibly TRBD2 on 5 matching bases. Per germline, CDR1 SGHRS and CDR2 YFSETQ. The CDR3 is 14 residues long. Trimming took off 0 bases at V and 2 bases at J, with 9 bases between the two ends. DNA of the CDR3: TGCGCCAGCAGCTTGGATCGGGGTACCTACGAGCAGTACTTC. This translates into CASSLDRGTYEQYF.

This chain links TRBV18 with TRBJ1-1; TRBD1 might be the D (6 bases). Trimming stripped 3 bases from V and 10 bases from J, with 12 bases between. The CDR3 totals 12 residues. The germline gives CDR1 KGHSH, CDR2 LQKENI. CDR3 sequence: CASSPNRDRAFF. The DNA of the CDR3 is TGTGCCAGCTCACCTAACAGGGACCGAGCTTTCTTT.